Following are 32 T cell receptor beta chains from one sample sequenced in a study of CD8+ T cells in alopecia areata. Treatment noted: oral pan-JAK inhibitor, 5-10 mg twice daily. It was cDNA, reverse transcribed from extracted RNA, that served as the sequencing template. Measured with immunoSEQ multiplex PCR; TCRdb has only the in-frame clones, and not every one. This table has 90,000 to 120,000 clones, 84% appearing once. The sample here was CD8+ T cells sorted from blood, taken at week 24, from a patient treated with tofacitinib. All receptors derive from a human donor with alopecia areata.

The J gene is TRBJ1-2, the V gene TRBV6-6, with D unresolved. V was pared by 4 bases and J by 2 bases, with 14 bases between. The CDR3 has 15 residues. In germline, CDR1 is MNHNY, CDR2 SVGAGI (reference sequence). CDR3 residues: CASSSGPITNYGYTF. Written as DNA, the CDR3 is TGTGCCAGCAGTTCCGGGCCTATTACCAACTATGGCTACACCTTC.

The chain is built from TRBV27 and TRBJ2-7; no clear D. This CDR3 region has 13 residues. Germline V gene lookup returns CDR1 MNHEY and CDR2 SMNVEV (reference sequence). V was shortened by 6 bases and J by 1 base, with 10 bases between the two germline ends. In DNA form, the CDR3 reads TGTGCCAGCAGCTACCTTGGGTCCTACGAGCAGTACTTC. Translating gives CASSYLGSYEQYF.

The chain carries TRBV5-1 and TRBJ2-3; 13 bases line up with TRBD2. V dropped 3 bases and J dropped 4; count of bases not matched to a gene: 11. Germline-derived CDR1 and CDR2 are SGHRS and YFSETQ. The CDR3 contains 18 residues. The CDR3 sequence: CASSSGLAGPHGADTQYF. The CDR3 nucleotides are TGCGCCAGCAGCTCGGGACTAGCGGGGCCGCATGGGGCAGATACGCAGTATTTT.

A note on this clone: At one of its ends the junction is not consistent with the germline gene, which may arise from a read error. This chain uses TRBV7-6 with TRBJ2-5, with D perhaps matching TRBD1 or TRBD2 (5 bases each). The CDR3 runs 13 residues. Per the germline V gene, CDR1 is SGHVS and CDR2 is FNYEAQ. CDR3: CASSPMGRETQYF. CDR3 sequence (DNA): TGTGCTAGCAGCCCGATGGGACGGGAGACCCAGTACTTC. The full variable domain, rest sourced from reference TRBV7-6 and TRBJ2-5, is GAGVSQSPRYKVTKRGQDVALRCDPISGHVSLYWYRQALGQGPEFLTYFNYEAQQDKSGLPNDRFSAERPEGSISTLTIQRTEQRDSAMYRCASSPMGRETQYFGPGTRLLVL.

This chain connects TRBV27 to TRBJ2-7; D remains unclear. Deletions cut 0 bases from V and 1 base from J, with 13 bases between. The CDR3 loop spans 16 amino acids. The V gene's germline CDR1 is MNHEY and CDR2 SMNVEV (reference sequence). The CDR3 DNA sequence: TGTGCCAGCAGTTTATCACAGACCACTTCATCCTACGAGCAGTACTTC. Translated: CASSLSQTTSSYEQYF.

The gene calls are TRBV19 and TRBJ2-1; 10 nucleotides agree with TRBD2. This CDR3 is 17 amino acids long. Germline CDR1 reads LNHDA; CDR2 reads SQIVND (reference sequence). J was trimmed by 8 bases and V by 3 bases; bases with no gene match: 13. The CDR3 spells CASSISSGGALRDEQFF. CDR3 nucleotide sequence: TGTGCCAGTAGTATCTCGAGCGGGGGGGCCTTGCGGGATGAGCAGTTCTTC.

The chain carries TRBV4-1 and TRBJ2-5, with D tentatively TRBD1 (6 bases). The CDR3 consists of 14 residues. Germline-derived CDR1 and CDR2 are MGHRA and YSYEKL. The germline V and J ends were trimmed by 7 bases and 2 bases, with 14 bases remaining between them. This CDR3 reads CASTEKQGQETQYF. The CDR3 coding sequence is TGCGCCAGCACCGAGAAACAGGGTCAAGAGACCCAGTACTTC.

This clone was found a few times. The chain carries TRBV30 and TRBJ2-7; 11 bases are shared with TRBD1. CDR3 length: 13 amino acids. After removal of 2 bases from V and 12 bases from J, the junction contained 9 bases not matched to a gene. Germline values: CDR1 GTSNPN, CDR2 SVGIG (reference sequence). CDR3 DNA: TGTGCCTGGAGTCCCGGGACAGGGGGGTTCCGGTACTTC. Protein product: CAWSPGTGGFRYF.

The chain couples TRBV13 to TRBJ2-1, with TRBD1 as a possible D gene (5 bases). The CDR3 totals 15 residues. From germline, CDR1 is PRHDT and CDR2 FYEKMQ (reference sequence). V was trimmed by 1 base and J by 4 bases, leaving 11 bases between them. The CDR3 loop reads CASSLEGRQYNEQFF. The CDR3 DNA reads TGTGCCAGCAGCTTAGAGGGCCGACAGTACAATGAGCAGTTCTTC.

CDR3 sequence reads: CASSLASGRYTEAFF. The CDR3 DNA reads as TGCGCCAGCAGCTTGGCCTCGGGCAGATACACTGAAGCTTTCTTT. The chain has TRBV5-1 and TRBJ1-1; no clear D gene. Germline V gene lookup returns CDR1 SGHRS and CDR2 YFSETQ. Trimming removed 0 bases from V and 3 bases from J, with 12 bases in between. This CDR3 contains 15 residues.

V gene TRBV12-5 combines with J gene TRBJ2-1; the D is unclear. Germline V gene lookup returns CDR1 LGHNT and CDR2 FRNRAP. This CDR3 is built from 17 residues. The V end lost 4 bases, the J end lost 6 bases, and 22 bases lay between the germline ends. CDR3 sequence reads: CASGYHLPGRIINEQFF. CDR3 bases: TGTGCTAGTGGTTACCACCTCCCGGGTAGGATCATCAATGAGCAGTTCTTC.

V and J are TRBV4-1 and TRBJ1-2, with 8 bases aligning to TRBD1. V shed 0 bases, J shed 11 bases, and the junction held 8 bases outside the gene matches. The CDR3 length is 14 residues. Germline V lookup: CDR1 MGHRA, CDR2 YSYEKL. The CDR3 here is CASSQETGEKRYTF. The CDR3 DNA follows: TGCGCCAGCAGCCAAGAGACAGGGGAGAAGCGGTACACCTTC.

The chain is built from TRBV4-1 and TRBJ1-1; 8 nucleotides align to TRBD1. J gave up 3 bases and V 4 bases, and 4 bases lay outside the gene matches. CDR3 length equals 14 residues. The germline CDR1 and CDR2 sequences are MGHRA and YSYEKL. CDR3: CASSPPTGDTEAFF. In DNA, the CDR3 is TGCGCCAGCAGCCCTCCGACAGGGGACACTGAAGCTTTCTTT.

This clone was counted once. The rearrangement uses TRBV19 and TRBJ1-1; 7 nucleotides match TRBD1. The length of the CDR3 is 16 residues. After removal of 3 bases from V and 2 bases from J, the junction contained 9 bases not matched to a gene. Germline V lookup: CDR1 LNHDA, CDR2 SQIVND (reference sequence). CDR3 in DNA: TGTGCCAGTAGTATCTCCAGGGGGGCTCCAAACACTGAAGCTTTCTTT. Translated, it gives CASSISRGAPNTEAFF.

The chain couples TRBV7-9 to TRBJ2-7, with 14 positions matching TRBD2. The CDR3 spans 13 residues. Germline V gene data show CDR1 as SEHNR and CDR2 as FQNEAQ (reference sequence). Unmatched junction bases numbered 2, after V lost 7 bases and J lost 6 bases. The CDR3 region is CASTGLAGGEQYF. The DNA for the CDR3 is TGTGCCAGCACCGGACTAGCGGGGGGCGAGCAGTACTTC. The complete variable domain, with remaining parts taken from reference TRBV7-9 and TRBJ2-7, reads DTGVSQNPRHKITKRGQNVTFRCDPISEHNRLYWYRQTLGQGPEFLTYFQNEAQLEKSRLLSDRFSAERPKGSFSTLEIQRTEQGDSAMYLCASTGLAGGEQYFGPGTRLTVT.

The chain has TRBV4-2 and TRBJ2-1, with TRBD1 as a possible D gene (6 bases). CDR1 and CDR2 (germline): LGHNA, YNFKEQ. V lost 5 bases to trimming and J lost 2 bases, with 22 bases between them. The CDR3 covers 18 residues. CDR3: CASSVSGGGRGPYNEQFF. Here the CDR3 DNA reads TGTGCCAGCAGCGTCTCGGGCGGTGGCAGGGGACCCTACAATGAGCAGTTCTTC.

The chain is built from TRBV2 and TRBJ1-4; D perhaps matches TRBD1 (6 bases). The ends were cut back, 8 bases at V and 0 bases at J, with 13 bases in the middle. CDR1 is SNHLY and CDR2 is FYNNEI in the germline V gene. This CDR3 contains 15 residues. Here the CDR3 reads CASCRDTSTNEKLFF. The CDR3 nucleotides read TGTGCCAGCTGCCGGGACACTTCAACTAATGAAAAACTGTTTTTT.

This chain joins TRBV7-8 and TRBJ1-2; 7 bases agree with TRBD1. After removal of 5 bases from V and 0 bases from J, the junction contained 9 bases not matched to a gene. Germline-derived CDR1 and CDR2 are SGHVS and FQNEAQ. The length of the CDR3 is 16 residues. CDR3 sequence: CASSPVTGRANYGYTF. CDR3 DNA sequence: TGTGCCAGCAGCCCCGTGACAGGGAGAGCTAACTATGGCTACACCTTC.

CDR3 in amino acids: CASSPPQRGATDTQYF. In nucleotides, the CDR3 is TGCGCCAGCAGCCCTCCCCAGCGGGGGGCCACAGATACGCAGTATTTT. This sequence joins TRBV4-1 and TRBJ2-3, with 9 positions matching TRBD2. Germline V gene data show CDR1 as MGHRA and CDR2 as YSYEKL. V lost 4 bases and J lost 2; bases outside the gene matches: 7. The CDR3 length is 16 residues.

This clone showed up just once. V gene TRBV5-4 combines with J gene TRBJ1-1; D is unclear. This CDR3 region has 15 residues. V shed 0 bases and J shed 4 bases, with 13 bases lying between them. CDR1 SGHNT and CDR2 YYREEE come from the germline V gene (reference sequence). CDR3 protein: CASSLGSGEGTEAFF. The CDR3 bases are TGTGCCAGCAGCTTGGGCAGCGGAGAAGGCACTGAAGCTTTCTTT.

This CDR3 is CASSGDGTEQETQYF. CDR3 coding DNA: TGCGCCAGCAGCGGGGACGGGACGGAACAAGAGACCCAGTACTTC. The gene calls are TRBV5-1 and TRBJ2-5; the D gene could be TRBD1 or TRBD2 (5 bases each). The CDR3 runs 15 residues. Germline CDR1 and CDR2: SGHRS and YFSETQ. V lost 4 bases and J 2 bases, leaving 15 bases between the germline ends.

The V call is TRBV7-9, the J call TRBJ2-5, with TRBD1 as a possible D gene (5 bases). Germline V gene sequence: CDR1 SEHNR, CDR2 FQNEAQ (reference sequence). This CDR3 spans 16 amino acids. V was trimmed by 3 bases and J by 5 bases, leaving 19 bases between them. As DNA, the CDR3 is TGTGCCAGCAGCTTCACTATCGAAGGGGTCCGGGAGACCCAGTACTTC. It encodes CASSFTIEGVRETQYF.

The chain carries TRBV13 and TRBJ2-7; 7 bases agree with TRBD1. The CDR3 length is 14 residues. V trimming: 4 bases; J trimming: 2 bases; junction bases outside the gene matches: 5. The germline V gene has CDR1 PRHDT and CDR2 FYEKMQ (reference sequence). CDR3 loop: CASSSGQDPYEQYF. The CDR3, as DNA: TGTGCCAGCAGCTCAGGACAGGACCCCTACGAGCAGTACTTC.

The chain recombines TRBV6-1 with TRBJ2-7; D might be TRBD2 (6 bases). This CDR3 is built from 16 residues. CDR1 is MNHNS, CDR2 SASEGT, per germline. Trimming removed 4 bases from V and 0 bases from J, with 16 bases in between. CDR3 coding DNA: TGTGCCAGCAGTGCTTGGGACTTCCTAAGCTCCTACGAGCAGTACTTC. Its translation is CASSAWDFLSSYEQYF.

The CDR3 reads CASSQPDRGLETQYF. Here the CDR3 DNA reads TGTGCCAGCAGCCAGCCGGACAGGGGTTTAGAGACCCAGTACTTC. This rearrangement joins TRBV7-2 to TRBJ2-5, with TRBD1 matching 9 bases. The CDR3 contains 15 residues. Germline V gene lookup returns CDR1 SGHTA and CDR2 FQGNSA. Germline trimming cut 5 bases from V and 4 bases from J; bases unmatched to any gene: 8.

The chain is built from TRBV4-1 and TRBJ2-3; 13 nucleotides line up with TRBD2. This CDR3 has 18 residues. CDR1 is MGHRA and CDR2 is YSYEKL in the germline V gene. J was trimmed by 5 bases and V by 4 bases; bases with no gene match: 12. This chain's CDR3 is CASSPWTSGGHLQDTQYF. For the CDR3, the DNA is TGCGCCAGCAGCCCATGGACTAGCGGGGGCCATCTCCAAGATACGCAGTATTTT.

This clone occurred once. The rearrangement uses TRBV27 and TRBJ2-7; TRBD1 matches at 11 bases. The CDR3 is made up of 16 amino acids. V was pared by 5 bases and J by 6 bases, with 12 bases of the junction left unmatched. Germline V lookup: CDR1 MNHEY, CDR2 SMNVEV (reference sequence). The CDR3 sequence is CASSLAPGQGVREQYF. DNA of the CDR3: TGTGCCAGCAGTCTCGCGCCGGGACAGGGGGTTCGCGAGCAGTACTTC.

The chain recombines TRBV19 with TRBJ2-2, with D possibly being TRBD2 (6 bases). Looked up from germline, CDR1 is LNHDA and CDR2 is SQIVND (reference sequence). The CDR3 extends over 11 amino acids. V dropped 9 bases and J dropped 6 bases, with 8 bases sitting between them. CDR3 loop: CASGGSGELFF. As DNA, the CDR3 is TGTGCCAGCGGAGGGTCCGGGGAGCTGTTTTTT.

This clone was counted only a few times. CDR3 sequence: CASMAGDTQDTQYF. The CDR3 nucleotides read TGTGCCAGCATGGCCGGGGACACACAAGATACGCAGTATTTT. The chain is built from TRBV6-5 and TRBJ2-3, with a weak D call TRBD1 (6 bases). CDR1 and CDR2 (germline): MNHEY, SVGAGI. The CDR3 consists of 14 residues. The V end was cut by 7 bases, the J end by 5 bases, with 16 bases between.

The chain uses TRBV11-2 and TRBJ2-5; possibly TRBD1 or TRBD2 for D (5 bases each). The germline gives CDR1 SGHAT, CDR2 FQNNGV. The CDR3 contains 15 residues. Between the trimmed V and J ends, which lost 5 bases and 1 base, there was a span of 14 bases. CDR3 sequence: CASSPGTGIQETQYF. CDR3 DNA sequence: TGTGCCAGCAGCCCAGGGACGGGAATCCAAGAGACCCAGTACTTC.

This chain connects TRBV4-3 to TRBJ2-3; D gene unclear. CDR3 length: 13 residues. CDR1 is LGHNA, CDR2 YSLEER, per germline. Trimming stripped 1 base from V and 5 bases from J, with 7 bases between. CDR3 sequence reads: CASSQVPGDTQYF. In DNA form, the CDR3 reads TGCGCCAGCAGCCAAGTGCCCGGAGATACGCAGTATTTT.

The table lists this clone with a few counts. The rearrangement links TRBV7-9 to TRBJ2-3, with D perhaps TRBD2 (5 bases). CDR3 length: 15 amino acids. V lost 4 bases to trimming and J lost 6 bases, with 17 bases between them. Per the germline V gene, CDR1 is SEHNR and CDR2 is FQNEAQ (reference sequence). The CDR3 sequence is CASSSPRWGEDTQYF. The CDR3 DNA reads TGTGCCAGCAGCTCACCCCGGTGGGGAGAGGATACGCAGTATTTT. Using reference TRBV7-9 and TRBJ2-3 for the parts outside the CDR3, the full variable domain is DTGVSQNPRHKITKRGQNVTFRCDPISEHNRLYWYRQTLGQGPEFLTYFQNEAQLEKSRLLSDRFSAERPKGSFSTLEIQRTEQGDSAMYLCASSSPRWGEDTQYFGPGTRLTVL.